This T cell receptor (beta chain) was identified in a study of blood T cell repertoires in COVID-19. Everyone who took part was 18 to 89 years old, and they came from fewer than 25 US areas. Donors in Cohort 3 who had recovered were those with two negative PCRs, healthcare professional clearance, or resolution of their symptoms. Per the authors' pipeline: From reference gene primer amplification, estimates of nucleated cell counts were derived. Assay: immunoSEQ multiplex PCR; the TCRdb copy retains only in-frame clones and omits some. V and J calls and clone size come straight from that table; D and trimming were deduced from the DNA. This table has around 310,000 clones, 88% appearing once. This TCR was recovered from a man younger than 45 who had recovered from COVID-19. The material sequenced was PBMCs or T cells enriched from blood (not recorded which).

The CDR3 nucleotides are TGTGCCAGCAGCCAAACAGGGGGGGGAAGCAATCAGCCCCAGCATTTT. It yields the protein CASSQTGGGSNQPQHF. This rearrangement joins TRBV3-1 (or the pseudogene TRBV3-2) to TRBJ1-5; 8 bases fit TRBD1. The ends lost 2 bases at V and 1 base at J; junction bases unmatched: 4. Germline CDR1 is LGHDT and CDR2 is YNNKEL (reference sequence). CDR3 length equals 16 residues.